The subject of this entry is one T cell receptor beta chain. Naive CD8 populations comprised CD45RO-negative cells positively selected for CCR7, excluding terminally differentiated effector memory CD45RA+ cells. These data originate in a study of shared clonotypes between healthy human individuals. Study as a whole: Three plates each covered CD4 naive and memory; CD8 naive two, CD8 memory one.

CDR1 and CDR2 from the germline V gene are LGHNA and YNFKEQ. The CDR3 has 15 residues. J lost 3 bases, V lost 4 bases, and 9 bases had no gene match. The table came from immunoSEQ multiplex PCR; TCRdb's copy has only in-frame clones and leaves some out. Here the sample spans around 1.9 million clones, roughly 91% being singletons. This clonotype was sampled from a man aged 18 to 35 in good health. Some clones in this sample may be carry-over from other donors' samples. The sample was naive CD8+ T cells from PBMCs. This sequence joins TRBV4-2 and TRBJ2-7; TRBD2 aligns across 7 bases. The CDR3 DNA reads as TGTGCCAGCAGCCCCCTGGGTAGCGGGCTCTACGAGCAGTACTTC. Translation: CASSPLGSGLYEQYF.